This T cell receptor beta chain was profiled in a study of blood T cell repertoires in COVID-19. Overall study: Nucleic acid was either cDNA or gDNA, and it came from T cells, B-cell-depleted T cells, or PBMCs.

Here immunoSEQ multiplex PCR was the method, and the copy in TCRdb shows in-frame clones only, minus some. The profile shows hundreds of thousands of clones, 88% of them singletons. Germline lookup yields CDR1 SGDLS and CDR2 YYNGEE. V shed 3 bases and J shed 2 bases, with 8 bases lying between them. This CDR3 is built from 13 residues. V usage is TRBV9 and J usage is TRBJ1-1, with D possibly matching TRBD1 (6 bases). This receptor was taken from a woman aged 50 to 60 with COVID-19, enrolled during active disease. The material sequenced was peripheral blood. CDR3 sequence (DNA): TGTGCCAGCAGCGGGACAGTAAACACTGAAGCTTTCTTT. It codes for CASSGTVNTEAFF.